The 13 T cell receptor beta chains reported below all come from one sample, sequenced in a study of cytomegalovirus exposure and HLA in healthy donors. The PCR had 60 Vbeta and 13 Jbeta primers. Here immunoSEQ multiplex PCR was the method, and the copy in TCRdb shows in-frame clones only, minus some. The sample consists of more than 70,000 clones, 70% to 80% of them appearing once. What was sequenced was PBMCs. The receptor source for this set is a man aged 50 to 59 in good health and CMV-seropositive.

The chain combines TRBV15 with TRBJ2-2; 14 bases line up with TRBD2. The CDR3 loop spans 19 amino acids. The V gene end was trimmed by 0 bases and the J gene end by 4 bases; junction bases not matched to a gene: 7. Germline CDR1 reads LNHNV; CDR2 reads YYDKDF (reference sequence). CDR3 residues: CATSRDRLAGGPGTGELFF. The CDR3 nucleotides are TGTGCCACCAGCAGAGATCGACTAGCGGGAGGGCCCGGCACCGGGGAGCTGTTTTTT.

The J gene is TRBJ2-1, the V gene TRBV1; the table calls TRBD2, which could not be checked here. TRBV1 is described as a pseudogene. The CDR3 totals 18 residues. The CDR3 region is CTSSQDPASGRNYNEQFF. The CDR3 nucleotides are TGCACCAGCAGCCAAGATCCGGCTAGCGGGAGGAACTACAATGAGCAGTTCTTC.

V is TRBV27 and J is TRBJ2-2; D perhaps matches TRBD2 (6 bases). With 6 bases removed from V and 1 base from J, the gap between germline ends came to 15 bases. CDR3 length equals 16 residues. Germline-derived CDR1 and CDR2 are MNHEY and SMNVEV (reference sequence). The CDR3 loop is CASSSSLRGNTGELFF. CDR3 sequence (DNA): TGTGCCAGCAGCTCCAGCTTGCGGGGGAACACCGGGGAGCTGTTTTTT.

The chain carries TRBV19 and TRBJ1-1; tentatively, D is TRBD1 (5 bases). The germline V gene has CDR1 LNHDA and CDR2 SQIVND (reference sequence). This CDR3 is 16 amino acids long. Trimming pared 7 bases from V and 2 bases from J, leaving 20 bases between. The CDR3 DNA reads as TGTGCCAGTACGATAAAACTCGGGGGTTTTAACACTGAAGCTTTCTTT. It yields the protein CASTIKLGGFNTEAFF.

The chain uses TRBV7-2 and TRBJ2-7; 9 nucleotides align to TRBD1. The trim removed 2 bases at V and 3 bases at J, leaving 2 bases unmatched. The CDR3 runs 14 residues. CDR1 is SGHTA, CDR2 FQGNSA, per germline. Here the CDR3 reads CASSLSGQGYEQYF. The CDR3 nucleotides read TGTGCCAGCAGCTTATCGGGACAGGGCTACGAGCAGTACTTC.

The chain has TRBV7-3 and TRBJ2-7, with D tentatively TRBD2 (6 bases). The CDR3 is 13 residues long. V was cut by 3 bases and J by 3 bases, with 9 bases left in between. Germline V CDR1 and CDR2: SGHTA, FQGTGA. CDR3 DNA sequence: TGTGCCAGCAGCTTTGGGGGAGGCTACGAGCAGTACTTC. Translating gives CASSFGGGYEQYF.

This clone turned up a few times. CDR3 in amino acids: CASSDRTDEAFF. The CDR3 nucleotides are TGTGCCAGCAGTGACCGGACAGATGAAGCTTTCTTT. The J gene is TRBJ1-1, the V gene TRBV25-1, with D perhaps TRBD1 (6 bases). The ends were cut back, 3 bases at V and 7 bases at J, with 9 bases in the middle. Germline loops: CDR1 MGHDK, CDR2 SYGVNS. This CDR3 has 12 residues.

This clone was detected only once. J is TRBJ2-4 and V is TRBV15; no firm D call. V lost 0 bases to trimming and J lost 4 bases, with 4 bases between them. The CDR3 consists of 13 residues. Germline CDR1 and CDR2: LNHNV and YYDKDF (reference sequence). For the CDR3, the DNA is TGTGCCACCAGCAGAGATTCGAAAAACATTCAGTACTTC. Translated, it gives CATSRDSKNIQYF.

This clone appeared a single time. The rearrangement links TRBV6-5 to TRBJ1-6; 8 positions match TRBD1. Germline CDR1 reads MNHEY; CDR2 reads SVGAGI. J was trimmed by 10 bases and V by 7 bases; bases with no gene match: 9. The CDR3 runs to 14 residues. CDR3 DNA: TGTGCCAGCACAGGACAGGGTTTACGGTCACCCCTCCACTTT. Translated, it gives CASTGQGLRSPLHF.

This chain uses TRBV30 with TRBJ1-1; TRBD1 is a possible D gene (6 bases). With 7 bases removed from V and 0 bases from J, the gap between germline ends came to 12 bases. CDR3 length: 13 residues. In germline, CDR1 is GTSNPN, CDR2 SVGIG (reference sequence). This CDR3 reads CASATGVNTEAFF. CDR3 coding DNA: TGTGCCTCCGCGACAGGAGTGAACACTGAAGCTTTCTTT. Full variable domain (remainder filled in from reference TRBV30 and TRBJ1-1): SQTIHQWPATLVQPVGSPLSLECTVEGTSNPNLYWYRQAAGRGLQLLFYSVGIGQISSEVPQNLSASRPQDRQFILSSKKLLLSDSGFYLCASATGVNTEAFFGQGTRLTVV.

This rearrangement joins TRBV30 to TRBJ2-3; 9 bases map to TRBD2. This CDR3 spans 13 amino acids. Germline lookup yields CDR1 GTSNPN and CDR2 SVGIG (reference sequence). Trimming cost V 4 bases and J 7 bases; bases outside gene matches: 6. Here the CDR3 DNA reads TGTGCCTGGACTAGCGGGACGGGGAATACGCAGTATTTT. Translation: CAWTSGTGNTQYF.

The chain couples TRBV13 to TRBJ2-7; 7 bases are shared with TRBD1. From germline, CDR1 is PRHDT and CDR2 FYEKMQ (reference sequence). The CDR3 is 15 residues long. V dropped 2 bases and J dropped 0; count of bases not matched to a gene: 4. The CDR3 region has the DNA TGTGCCAGCAGCTTACGACAGGGTTTCTCCTACGAGCAGTACTTC. This codes for CASSLRQGFSYEQYF. Full variable domain (missing parts from reference TRBV13 and TRBJ2-7): AAGVIQSPRHLIKEKRETATLKCYPIPRHDTVYWYQQGPGQDPQFLISFYEKMQSDKGSIPDRFSAQQFSDYHSELNMSSLELGDSALYFCASSLRQGFSYEQYFGPGTRLTVT.

The chain uses TRBV6-1 and TRBJ2-4; the D gene is possibly TRBD1 (5 bases). Trimming removed 3 bases at V and 6 bases at J, with 15 bases between. Germline values: CDR1 MNHNS, CDR2 SASEGT. There are 15 residues in the CDR3. In DNA, the CDR3 is TGTGCCAGCAGTGATGGGCAGGGCATAGGAAACATTCAGTACTTC. Translated, it gives CASSDGQGIGNIQYF.